Following are 21 T cell receptor beta chains from one sample sequenced in a study of cytomegalovirus exposure and HLA in healthy donors (dated by TCRdb to the late 2010s). Receptor libraries were prepared by the immunoSEQ multiplex PCR assay. For the multiplex PCR, a mixture combining 60 forward primers for TCR Vbeta segments and 13 reverse primers for TCR Jbeta segments was used. The clones in this table, taken by TCRdb from immuneACCESS, are in-frame only. Not every clone is retained; where verified, under half of the shortfall comes from an unresolved V gene, and the cause of the rest is unknown. The sample table lists 120,000 or so clones, less than 85% of them with a count of one. The ten largest clones represent roughly 12% of the sample. The sample was PBMCs. These receptors were obtained from a man younger than 40 in good health and CMV-seropositive.

The chain uses TRBV5-1 and TRBJ2-7, with 12 bases that match TRBD1. Germline assignment: CDR1 SGHRS and CDR2 YFSETQ. J lost 3 bases, V lost 0 bases, and 7 bases had no gene match. The CDR3 is 17 amino acids. The CDR3 DNA follows: TGCGCCAGCAGCTTGGCCGGGACAGGGGGCAGTTTCTACGAGCAGTACTTC. Translating it yields CASSLAGTGGSFYEQYF.

A single count supports this clone. The chain combines TRBV7-8 with TRBJ2-7, with 10 bases that match TRBD1. The germline V gene has CDR1 SGHVS and CDR2 FQNEAQ. Trimming at V came to 2 bases and at J to 5 bases, leaving 12 bases not matched to a gene. This CDR3 spans 17 amino acids. CDR3 sequence (DNA): TGTGCCAGCAGCTTACGGGCACCGGGACAGGGGTTCAACGAGCAGTACTTC. Protein: CASSLRAPGQGFNEQYF. Looking up the rest from reference TRBV7-8 and TRBJ2-7 gives the full variable domain: GAGVSQSPRYKVAKRGQDVALRCDPISGHVSLFWYQQALGQGPEFLTYFQNEAQLDKSGLPSDRFFAERPEGSVSTLKIQRTQQEDSAVYLCASSLRAPGQGFNEQYFGPGTRLTVT.

The rearrangement links TRBV19 to TRBJ2-1, with a tentative D call TRBD1 (6 bases). The CDR3 contains 12 residues. Trimming left V 5 bases short and J 10 bases short, with 12 bases between. Germline CDR1 is LNHDA and CDR2 is SQIVND (reference sequence). The CDR3 is CASSFQGREQFF. The DNA of the CDR3 is TGTGCCAGTAGTTTTCAGGGGCGAGAGCAGTTCTTC.

The gene calls are TRBV10-3 and TRBJ1-4; D not resolved. CDR1 and CDR2 from the germline V gene are ENHRY and SYGVKD. V was cut by 2 bases and J by 0 bases, with 16 bases left in between. The CDR3 spans 18 residues. The CDR3 loop is CAISEGSLGRATNEKLFF. In nucleotides, the CDR3 is TGTGCCATCAGTGAGGGGTCTTTGGGGAGAGCAACTAATGAAAAACTGTTTTTT.

V and J are TRBV7-6 and TRBJ1-1, with 7 bases matching TRBD1. The trim removed 6 bases at V and 4 bases at J, leaving 5 bases unmatched. This CDR3 has 13 residues. CDR1 and CDR2 (germline): SGHVS, FNYEAQ. For the CDR3, the DNA is TGTGCCAGCAGTGGGGGACAGTTCACTGAAGCTTTCTTT. Protein: CASSGGQFTEAFF.

The rearrangement links TRBV5-1 to TRBJ2-7; D is perhaps TRBD1 (5 bases). Germline V gene data show CDR1 as SGHRS and CDR2 as YFSETQ. The CDR3 loop spans 13 amino acids. V lost 6 bases to trimming and J lost 0 bases, with 10 bases between them. CDR3 sequence: CASIRTGSYEQYF. In DNA form, the CDR3 reads TGCGCCAGCATAAGAACAGGCTCCTACGAGCAGTACTTC. Combining the CDR3 with reference TRBV5-1 and TRBJ2-7 gives the whole variable domain KAGVTQTPRYLIKTRGQQVTLSCSPISGHRSVSWYQQTPGQGLQFLFEYFSETQRNKGNFPGRFSGRQFSNSRSEMNVSTLELGDSALYLCASIRTGSYEQYFGPGTRLTVT.

The chain joins TRBV27 to TRBJ2-1; the D gene is possibly TRBD1 (5 bases). V shed 7 bases and J shed 3 bases, with 13 bases lying between them. The CDR3 is 14 amino acids. Germline assignment: CDR1 MNHEY and CDR2 SMNVEV (reference sequence). CDR3 protein: CASTQGVDYNEQFF. The CDR3 bases are TGTGCCAGCACCCAGGGTGTAGACTACAATGAGCAGTTCTTC.

The CDR3 DNA reads as TGTGCCAGCAGCTATATAGCGGGGGCCGGTGTAGAGCAGTACTTC. Translated: CASSYIAGAGVEQYF. This chain joins TRBV6-5 and TRBJ2-7; 9 positions agree with TRBD2. The ends lost 6 bases at V and 7 bases at J; junction bases unmatched: 13. Germline V gene data show CDR1 as MNHEY and CDR2 as SVGAGI. The CDR3 contains 15 residues.

This chain joins TRBV6-4 and TRBJ2-1, with D possibly being TRBD2 (5 bases). V lost 6 bases to trimming and J lost 3 bases, with 12 bases between them. The CDR3 runs 14 residues. From germline, CDR1 is MRHNA and CDR2 SNTAGT. CDR3 DNA: TGTGCCAGCAGAGCGGACGGAAACTACAATGAGCAGTTCTTC. Amino acid sequence: CASRADGNYNEQFF.

The CDR3 loop is CASSEDRGGNEQFF. CDR3 DNA sequence: TGTGCCAGCAGCGAGGACAGGGGGGGCAATGAGCAGTTCTTC. V usage is TRBV7-2 and J usage is TRBJ2-1; TRBD1 agrees at 10 bases. Unmatched junction bases numbered 4, after V lost 5 bases and J lost 6 bases. Germline loops: CDR1 SGHTA, CDR2 FQGNSA. This CDR3 region has 14 residues.

This chain connects TRBV6-5 to TRBJ2-1, with D possibly TRBD1 on 6 matching bases. Per the germline V gene, CDR1 is MNHEY and CDR2 is SVGAGI. CDR3 size: 13 residues. V dropped 2 bases and J dropped 9 bases, with 11 bases sitting between them. The CDR3, as DNA: TGTGCCAGCAGTTACCGCAGGGGATCTGAGCAGTTCTTC. This encodes CASSYRRGSEQFF.

This clone turned up a few times. The chain combines TRBV5-1 with TRBJ2-7, with unresolved D. Germline V gene sequence: CDR1 SGHRS, CDR2 YFSETQ. With 0 bases removed from V and 5 bases from J, the gap between germline ends came to 12 bases. This CDR3 is built from 14 residues. CDR3: CASSLGQILDEQYF. CDR3 DNA: TGCGCCAGCAGCTTGGGACAAATACTCGACGAGCAGTACTTC. The full variable domain, rest sourced from reference TRBV5-1 and TRBJ2-7, is KAGVTQTPRYLIKTRGQQVTLSCSPISGHRSVSWYQQTPGQGLQFLFEYFSETQRNKGNFPGRFSGRQFSNSRSEMNVSTLELGDSALYLCASSLGQILDEQYFGPGTRLTVT.

J is TRBJ2-7 and V is TRBV29-1, with TRBD1 matching over 8 bases. CDR1 and CDR2 (germline): SQVTM, ANQGSEA. V lost 6 bases and J lost 2; bases outside the gene matches: 6. The CDR3 loop spans 13 amino acids. CDR3 bases: TGCAGCGTCGAGGGACAGGTTCCCTACGAGCAGTACTTC. Protein product: CSVEGQVPYEQYF.

The chain couples TRBV10-3 to TRBJ1-2; 7 nucleotides agree with TRBD1. The V gene end was trimmed by 2 bases and the J gene end by 2 bases; junction bases not matched to a gene: 5. Per the germline V gene, CDR1 is ENHRY and CDR2 is SYGVKD. The CDR3 covers 15 residues. CDR3 DNA sequence: TGTGCCATCAGTGAGCCGCAACAGGGGAACTATGGCTACACCTTC. This encodes CAISEPQQGNYGYTF.

This sequence joins TRBV14 and TRBJ2-5; 8 bases fit TRBD1. Unmatched junction bases numbered 12, after V lost 2 bases and J lost 7 bases. Germline CDR1 SGHDN, CDR2 FVKESK. CDR3 length: 16 residues. CDR3 nucleotides: TGTGCCAGCAGCCAAACCCGGACAGGGCCCAAGGGGACCCAGTACTTC. It yields the protein CASSQTRTGPKGTQYF.

The chain couples TRBV4-1 to TRBJ2-2; 10 bases fit TRBD2. The CDR3 sequence is 16 residues long. Germline CDR1 and CDR2: MGHRA and YSYEKL. Trimming cost V 4 bases and J 6 bases; bases outside gene matches: 8. The CDR3 region is CASSPQPSGGAGELFF. The CDR3 DNA follows: TGCGCCAGCAGCCCTCAGCCCAGCGGGGGGGCCGGGGAGCTGTTTTTT.

This clone turned up a few times. This sequence joins TRBV4-3 and TRBJ2-7; 7 nucleotides align to TRBD1. The germline CDR1 and CDR2 sequences are LGHNA and YSLEER. Unmatched junction bases numbered 6, after V lost 1 base and J lost 3 bases. The CDR3 length is 15 residues. The CDR3 DNA is TGCGCCAGCAGCCAAGCGGAGACAGGGTACTACGAGCAGTACTTC. Translating it yields CASSQAETGYYEQYF.

The rearrangement links TRBV30 to TRBJ1-3; the D gene is possibly TRBD1 (6 bases). Trimming stripped 4 bases from V and 2 bases from J, with 12 bases between. The CDR3 runs 14 residues. Germline values: CDR1 GTSNPN, CDR2 SVGIG (reference sequence). The CDR3 nucleotides read TGTGCCTGGACCCCCGGACAGCCTGGAAACACCATATATTTT. Translated: CAWTPGQPGNTIYF.

This clone has just a few counts. The V and J genes are TRBV19 and TRBJ1-1; 9 bases align to TRBD1. V lost 6 bases, J lost 4 bases, and 15 bases stayed unmatched. Germline V gene sequence: CDR1 LNHDA, CDR2 SQIVND (reference sequence). CDR3 length: 17 residues. The CDR3 region is CASSRNKQGARVTEAFF. CDR3 DNA: TGTGCCAGTAGCCGAAACAAACAGGGGGCGCGGGTCACTGAAGCTTTCTTT.

The CDR3 region is CASSYGQGISYEQYF. CDR3 DNA sequence: TGTGCCAGCAGTTACGGACAGGGGATTTCGTACGAGCAGTACTTC. The J gene is TRBJ2-7, the V gene TRBV6-5; 9 nucleotides align to TRBD1. CDR1 and CDR2 from the germline V gene are MNHEY and SVGAGI. The CDR3 loop spans 15 amino acids. Losses at the gene ends were 2 bases for V and 4 bases for J; bases not matched to a gene: 6.

The CDR3 loop is CASSLRQDPNYGYTF. Here the CDR3 DNA reads TGTGCCAGCTCCCTAAGACAAGATCCTAACTATGGCTACACCTTC. This sequence joins TRBV18 and TRBJ1-2; D is uncertain. V was clipped by 6 bases and J by 0 bases, with 14 bases between them. The CDR3 spans 15 residues. CDR1 and CDR2 from the germline V gene are KGHSH and LQKENI.